These 30 T cell receptor beta chains were all obtained from the same sample, sequenced in a study of T cells in Graves' hyperthyroidism and ophthalmopathy. Researchers took RNA transcripts and amplified the TCR beta CDR3 regions from them. First-round RT-PCR with HTBI primers amplified the TCR CDR3 region. TCRdb recomputed calls from the multiplex PCR reads with MiXCR, one row per CDR3 protein. The data contain under 350,000 distinct CDR3 sequences, 21% of them singletons. The sample taken for sequencing was blood. The receptors were sampled from a woman aged 45-65 years with Graves' hyperthyroidism.

This clonotype came up many times. The J gene is TRBJ2-1, the V gene TRBV12-3 or TRBV12-4; 10 positions match TRBD2. The ends lost 3 bases at V and 9 bases at J; junction bases unmatched: 5. This CDR3 has 14 amino acids. CDR3 sequence reads: CASSFASGSIEQFF. The CDR3 DNA follows: TGTGCCAGCAGTTTCGCTAGCGGGAGCATTGAGCAGTTCTTC.

The chain carries TRBV7-9 and TRBJ2-7; TRBD1 aligns across 9 bases. The CDR3 totals 15 residues. Germline V CDR1 and CDR2: SEHNR, FQNEAQ (reference sequence). The J segment lost 4 bases and the V segment lost 1 base, leaving 5 bases of the junction unmatched. The CDR3 sequence: CASSLVTGQGYEQYF. The CDR3 DNA reads as TGTGCCAGCAGCTTAGTTACGGGACAGGGATACGAGCAGTACTTC.

This clonotype turned up a few times. The chain carries TRBV7-8 and TRBJ2-2; 9 nucleotides match TRBD1. Germline CDR1 reads SGHVS; CDR2 reads FQNEAQ. The V segment lost 5 bases and the J segment 5 bases; nucleotides outside the gene matches: 6. This CDR3 comprises 15 residues. In nucleotides, the CDR3 is TGTGCCAGCAGCAATTCCGGGACAGGGACCGGGGAGCTGTTTTTT. It specifies CASSNSGTGTGELFF.

This clonotype has ten or more counts. The genes are TRBV28 and TRBJ1-5; D gene uncertain. V gave up 7 bases and J gave up 6 bases, with 13 bases separating them. This CDR3 has 13 amino acids. Germline values: CDR1 MDHEN, CDR2 SYDVKM. The CDR3 DNA is TGTGCCAGCACCACCGGTTGGGTTCAGCCCCAGCATTTT. This translates into CASTTGWVQPQHF. Complete variable domain (other parts from reference TRBV28 and TRBJ1-5): DVKVTQSSRYLVKRTGEKVFLECVQDMDHENMFWYRQDPGLGLRLIYFSYDVKMKEKGDIPEGYSVSREKKERFSLILESASTNQTSMYLCASTTGWVQPQHFGDGTRLSIL.

The chain combines TRBV5-5 with TRBJ1-1; D is uncertain. The ends were cut back, 5 bases at V and 1 base at J, with 15 bases in the middle. The germline V gene has CDR1 SGHKS and CDR2 YYEKEE (reference sequence). This CDR3 region has 15 residues. Here the CDR3 reads CASRYPSGRNTEAFF. The CDR3 DNA sequence: TGTGCCAGCAGGTACCCCAGTGGTCGGAACACTGAAGCTTTCTTT.

There are a few counts of this clonotype. The J gene is TRBJ2-1, the V gene TRBV3-1; D is possibly TRBD1 or TRBD2 (6 bases each). CDR1 LGHDT and CDR2 YNNKEL come from the germline V gene (reference sequence). This CDR3 is 15 amino acids long. V gave up 7 bases and J gave up 6 bases, with 19 bases separating them. This CDR3 is CASTHGGPHVNEQFF. CDR3 in DNA: TGTGCCAGCACCCATGGGGGGCCCCACGTCAATGAGCAGTTCTTC.

This clonotype was seen at least ten times. This chain links TRBV28 with TRBJ1-2; 7 nucleotides match TRBD1. Trimming cost V 5 bases and J 6 bases; bases outside gene matches: 15. This CDR3 is 16 amino acids long. Germline CDR1 reads MDHEN; CDR2 reads SYDVKM. The DNA for the CDR3 is TGTGCCAGCAGTCTCAGAGGGGCAGGGGGTGGGGATGGCTACACCTTC. The encoded protein is CASSLRGAGGGDGYTF.

This clonotype was counted many times. This chain uses TRBV6-1 with TRBJ2-5; TRBD1 aligns across 10 bases. The germline V gene has CDR1 MNHNS and CDR2 SASEGT. This CDR3 is built from 11 residues. V shed 7 bases, J shed 13 bases, and the junction held 6 bases outside the gene matches. CDR3 nucleotides: TGTGCCAGCACCCGCCGGGACAGGGGGTACTTC. It encodes CASTRRDRGYF.

This clonotype was detected ten times or more. The chain has TRBV5-1 and TRBJ2-1; TRBD2 matches 8 bases. Germline V lookup: CDR1 SGHRS, CDR2 YFSETQ. This CDR3 has 16 amino acids. J was trimmed by 1 base and V by 0 bases; bases with no gene match: 3. In nucleotides, the CDR3 is TGCGCCAGCAGCTTGGCTAGCGGGCCTTCCTACAATGAGCAGTTCTTC. This codes for CASSLASGPSYNEQFF. Combining the CDR3 with reference TRBV5-1 and TRBJ2-1 gives the whole variable domain KAGVTQTPRYLIKTRGQQVTLSCSPISGHRSVSWYQQTPGQGLQFLFEYFSETQRNKGNFPGRFSGRQFSNSRSEMNVSTLELGDSALYLCASSLASGPSYNEQFFGPGTRLTVL.

The table lists this clonotype with many counts. The rearrangement joins TRBV2 to TRBJ2-7; D tentatively fits TRBD1 or TRBD2 (5 bases each). Per the germline V gene, CDR1 is SNHLY and CDR2 is FYNNEI. The ends were cut back, 2 bases at V and 0 bases at J, with 8 bases in the middle. CDR3 length equals 14 residues. CDR3 nucleotide sequence: TGTGCCAGCAGTGAATGGGGGAGCTCCTACGAGCAGTACTTC. It codes for CASSEWGSSYEQYF.

The chain combines TRBV19 with TRBJ1-2, with 10 bases that match TRBD1. J lost 2 bases, V lost 7 bases, and 7 bases had no gene match. Germline-derived CDR1 and CDR2 are LNHDA and SQIVND (reference sequence). The length of the CDR3 is 15 residues. This chain's CDR3 is CASMTGTGENYGYTF. Written as DNA, the CDR3 is TGTGCCAGTATGACTGGGACAGGGGAAAACTATGGCTACACCTTC.

This clonotype was observed many times. The rearrangement joins TRBV29-1 to TRBJ2-7; 7 bases align to TRBD1. Looked up from germline, CDR1 is SQVTM and CDR2 is ANQGSEA. The CDR3 sequence is 12 residues long. V trimming: 7 bases; J trimming: 2 bases; junction bases outside the gene matches: 5. As DNA, the CDR3 is TGCAGCGGCCGGGACAGCGCCTACGAGCAGTACTTC. This gives the protein CSGRDSAYEQYF.

Many counts were recorded for this clonotype. The V gene is TRBV12-3 or TRBV12-4, the J gene TRBJ1-1; 7 bases align to TRBD1. The CDR3 is 15 residues long. The ends lost 5 bases at V and 0 bases at J; junction bases unmatched: 6. This CDR3 reads CASSPYGQVNTEAFF. CDR3 bases: TGTGCCAGCAGTCCCTACGGACAGGTGAACACTGAAGCTTTCTTT.

This clonotype was observed many times. The rearrangement uses TRBV18 and TRBJ2-7, with TRBD1 as a possible D gene (5 bases). The germline gives CDR1 KGHSH, CDR2 LQKENI. The CDR3 loop spans 16 amino acids. The V gene lost 0 bases and the J gene lost 5 bases, with 17 bases spanning the gap. In nucleotides, the CDR3 is TGTGCCAGCTCACCACCCCGACAGACGAGTTTGGACGAGCAGTACTTC. This gives the protein CASSPPRQTSLDEQYF.

This clonotype has a count of ten or more. The chain recombines TRBV2 with TRBJ2-1; TRBD2 agrees at 8 bases. This CDR3 is built from 13 residues. Germline trimming cut 7 bases from V and 14 bases from J; bases unmatched to any gene: 13. Germline CDR1 is SNHLY and CDR2 is FYNNEI. The CDR3, as DNA: TGTGCCAGCACTCAACTAGCGGACCAGAAGGAGTTCTTC. It codes for CASTQLADQKEFF.

This clonotype has more than one count but fewer than ten. The J gene is TRBJ1-4, the V gene TRBV5-5; no clear D. The CDR3 contains 16 residues. Germline V gene data show CDR1 as SGHKS and CDR2 as YYEKEE (reference sequence). Trimming left V 0 bases short and J 0 bases short, with 9 bases between. The chain's CDR3 is CASSLVSGSTNEKLFF. In DNA, the CDR3 is TGTGCCAGCAGCTTGGTCTCTGGATCAACTAATGAAAAACTGTTTTTT.

This clonotype appeared many times. The rearrangement links TRBV7-3 to TRBJ2-3; no clear D gene. There are 14 residues in the CDR3. Germline lookup yields CDR1 SGHTA and CDR2 FQGTGA. Trimming stripped 2 bases from V and 0 bases from J, with 6 bases between. The DNA for the CDR3 is TGTGCCAGCAGCTTACAGATTAGCACAGATACGCAGTATTTT. Its translation: CASSLQISTDTQYF.

In its sample, this clonotype was seen many times. The genes are TRBV3-1 and TRBJ2-5, with 7 bases fitting TRBD1. The CDR3 spans 17 residues. The V and J ends lost 5 bases and 5 bases, in that order; junction bases with no gene match: 17. Germline-derived CDR1 and CDR2 are LGHDT and YNNKEL (reference sequence). In DNA form, the CDR3 reads TGTGCCAGCAGCTCGCGGACAGGTGGCGGCAACCGGGAGACCCAGTACTTC. Protein: CASSSRTGGGNRETQYF.

This clonotype has a count of ten or more. The junction departs from germline at one end; a sequencing error may be responsible. The genes are TRBV3-1 and TRBJ2-3; D call uncertain. The CDR3 contains 12 residues. Looked up from germline, CDR1 is LGHDT and CDR2 is YNNKEL (reference sequence). The CDR3: CASRQGADTQYF. The DNA of the CDR3 is TGTGCCAGCAGGCAAGGCGCGGATACGCAGTATTTT.

This clonotype was counted at least ten times. The chain combines TRBV20-1 with TRBJ1-1; D call uncertain. V dropped 0 bases and J dropped 4 bases, with 12 bases sitting between them. The CDR3 runs 14 residues. The germline V gene encodes CDR1 DFQATT and CDR2 SNEGSKA (reference sequence). CDR3 nucleotides: TGCAGTGCTAGAGATCGGGTGGGGAGCACTGAAGCTTTCTTT. This translates into CSARDRVGSTEAFF.

This clonotype was counted at least ten times. This chain joins TRBV6-1 and TRBJ2-1; 9 bases fit TRBD2. The germline V gene has CDR1 MNHNS and CDR2 SASEGT. The CDR3 runs 15 residues. J was trimmed by 9 bases and V by 3 bases; bases with no gene match: 9. CDR3 loop: CASSEVAGGPGEQFF. CDR3 nucleotides: TGTGCCAGCAGTGAGGTTGCGGGAGGGCCGGGTGAGCAGTTCTTC.

This clonotype was counted only a few times. The J gene is TRBJ2-6, the V gene TRBV5-1; a possible D gene is TRBD2 (5 bases). The CDR3 spans 18 residues. CDR1 and CDR2 from the germline V gene are SGHRS and YFSETQ. Trimming stripped 1 base from V and 1 base from J, with 15 bases between. CDR3 in DNA: TGCGCCAGCAGCTTGTTCGAGGGTACCCTGTCTGGGGCCAACGTCCTGACTTTC. It codes for CASSLFEGTLSGANVLTF.

Ten or more counts support this clonotype. The rearrangement uses TRBV20-1 and TRBJ2-1, with 9 bases that match TRBD2. The CDR3 extends over 15 amino acids. With 1 base clipped from V and 4 bases from J, the junction kept 5 bases outside the gene matches. Germline V gene sequence: CDR1 DFQATT, CDR2 SNEGSKA (reference sequence). The CDR3 sequence is CSARVGTSWYNEQFF. DNA for the CDR3: TGCAGTGCTAGAGTTGGGACTAGCTGGTACAATGAGCAGTTCTTC.

V is TRBV15 and J is TRBJ2-7; D gene ambiguous. CDR3 length: 14 amino acids. CDR1 is LNHNV and CDR2 is YYDKDF in the germline V gene (reference sequence). V gave up 0 bases and J gave up 7 bases, with 13 bases separating them. The CDR3 region is CATSRDRSLREQYF. The CDR3 DNA reads as TGTGCCACCAGCAGAGATAGGAGTCTGAGGGAGCAGTACTTC.

The rearrangement joins TRBV7-9 to TRBJ2-7; no definite D call. Germline assignment: CDR1 SEHNR and CDR2 FQNEAQ (reference sequence). Trimming took off 7 bases at V and 1 base at J, with 14 bases between the two ends. The CDR3 has 14 residues. This CDR3 reads CASTNDWLSYEQYF. The DNA of the CDR3 is TGTGCCAGCACCAATGACTGGCTTTCCTACGAGCAGTACTTC.

This clonotype was detected many times. Here the CDR3 reads CASSDGGGLTDTQYF. CDR3 DNA sequence: TGTGCCAGCAGTGACGGCGGGGGTCTCACAGATACGCAGTATTTT. This sequence joins TRBV2 and TRBJ2-3, with 7 bases that match TRBD2. CDR3 length: 15 amino acids. Germline CDR1 SNHLY, CDR2 FYNNEI. V gave up 3 bases and J gave up 2 bases; unmatched junction bases: 5.

The table lists this clonotype with many counts. This chain connects TRBV28 to TRBJ1-2, with a tentative D call TRBD1 (5 bases). The germline V and J ends were trimmed by 1 base and 8 bases, with 8 bases remaining between them. Germline V gene sequence: CDR1 MDHEN, CDR2 SYDVKM. This CDR3 comprises 12 residues. The CDR3 here is CASSLSGAGYTF. CDR3 DNA: TGTGCCAGCAGTTTATCCGGGGCGGGCTACACCTTC.

This clonotype was seen only once. This may be a read error, as it is one base from a much larger clone. V gene TRBV20-1 combines with J gene TRBJ2-7; D is ambiguous. Deletions cut 3 bases from V and 3 bases from J, with 9 bases between. CDR3 length: 12 amino acids. CDR1 is DFQATT, CDR2 SNEGSKA, per germline (reference sequence). CDR3 in DNA: TGCAGTGCTAGTAGGGCCCTCTACGAGCAGTACTTC. Amino acid sequence: CSASRALYEQYF.

In this sample, this clonotype turned up a few times. V gene TRBV5-8 combines with J gene TRBJ1-4; 10 bases agree with TRBD1. The trim removed 3 bases at V and 8 bases at J, leaving 7 bases unmatched. Germline CDR1 SGHTS, CDR2 YDEGEE. The length of the CDR3 is 15 residues. The CDR3 DNA reads TGTGCCAGCAGCTCGCCGGGACAGGGGAGGGAAAAACTGTTTTTT. The encoded protein is CASSSPGQGREKLFF. The variable domain in full, completed from reference TRBV5-8 and TRBJ1-4, reads EAGVTQSPTHLIKTRGQQATLRCSPISGHTSVYWYQQALGLGLQFLLWYDEGEERNRGNFPPRFSGRQFPNYSSELNVNALELEDSALYLCASSSPGQGREKLFFGSGTQLSVL.

This clonotype was counted only a few times. V gene TRBV19 combines with J gene TRBJ2-3; D remains unclear. CDR3 size: 15 residues. V was cut by 3 bases and J by 3 bases, with 13 bases left in between. The germline V gene encodes CDR1 LNHDA and CDR2 SQIVND (reference sequence). CDR3 nucleotides: TGTGCCAGTAGTATTTGGGGTGGAAGTACAGATACGCAGTATTTT. Amino acid sequence: CASSIWGGSTDTQYF.